Sequencing of this T cell receptor (beta chain) was carried out in a study of cytomegalovirus exposure and HLA in healthy donors. The method was immunoSEQ multiplex PCR; TCRdb's version includes in-frame clones alone and lacks a portion of them. This repertoire shows over 150,000 clones, around 85% found once; its top ten account for approximately 15%. Study findings and constraints: The authors listed around 150 TCR beta chains as cytomegalovirus-associated. Some public TCRs appeared in many individuals, while most sequences were rare.

The CDR3 loop spans 13 amino acids. V gave up 4 bases and J gave up 7 bases; unmatched junction bases: 7. Germline V gives CDR1 MNHEY, CDR2 SMNVEV (reference sequence). Note on this clone: No antigen is known for it.

The specimen sequenced was PBMCs. This TCR came from a man between 18 and 29 years old in good health and CMV-seropositive. This chain joins TRBV27 and TRBJ2-7; TRBD1 matches at 7 bases. CDR3 protein: CASSSPTGDEQYF. For the CDR3, the DNA is TGTGCCAGCAGTTCCCCCACAGGGGATGAGCAGTACTTC.